The 7 T cell receptor beta chains reported below all come from one sample, sequenced in a study of shared clonotypes between healthy human individuals. Sequencing used immunoSEQ multiplex PCR; TCRdb keeps in-frame clones, though not all of them. This repertoire shows about 2.4 million clones, approximately 94% found once; its top ten account for about 0.39%. Sequencing was carried out using naive CD4+ T cells from PBMCs. The subset: CD45RA+ positively selected. These receptors all come from a man aged 18 to 30 in good health. Some clones in this sample may be carry-over from other donors' samples.

A note on this clone: The same CDR3 can be traced to other DNA sequences in this sample. The J gene is TRBJ1-5, the V gene TRBV28; D is undetermined. V lost 4 bases to trimming and J lost 7 bases, with 8 bases between them. Germline lookup yields CDR1 MDHEN and CDR2 SYDVKM. This CDR3 contains 12 residues. The CDR3 bases are TGTGCCAGCAGTTCCACGGGGCAGCCCCAGCATTTT. Amino acid sequence: CASSSTGQPQHF.

The chain recombines TRBV25-1 with TRBJ2-2; 9 nucleotides match TRBD1. J lost 3 bases, V lost 4 bases, and 6 bases had no gene match. Germline-derived CDR1 and CDR2 are MGHDK and SYGVNS. This CDR3 contains 16 residues. For the CDR3, the DNA is TGTGCCAGCAGTGGATGGACAGGGGTGGACACCGGGGAGCTGTTTTTT. Translated, it gives CASSGWTGVDTGELFF.

The chain joins TRBV2 to TRBJ2-7; perhaps D is TRBD1 or TRBD2 (6 bases each). CDR1 is SNHLY, CDR2 FYNNEI, per germline. There are 13 residues in the CDR3. The germline V and J ends were trimmed by 11 bases and 2 bases, with 16 bases remaining between them. The CDR3 is CAAREGGTYEQYF. As DNA, the CDR3 is TGTGCCGCACGGGAAGGGGGGACCTACGAGCAGTACTTC.

The chain carries TRBV7-8 and TRBJ2-3, with D unclear. Germline CDR1 reads SGHVS; CDR2 reads FQNEAQ. The V gene lost 0 bases and the J gene lost 0 bases, with 7 bases spanning the gap. There are 15 residues in the CDR3. The CDR3 DNA reads TGTGCCAGCAGCTTAGCCGGCAGGAGCACAGATACGCAGTATTTT. Translation: CASSLAGRSTDTQYF.

Comments on this clone: This CDR3 is also generated by other DNA sequences in the sample. The chain has TRBV5-5 and TRBJ2-7; D might be TRBD1 (5 bases). The ends were cut back, 0 bases at V and 3 bases at J, with 10 bases in the middle. Germline-derived CDR1 and CDR2 are SGHKS and YYEKEE (reference sequence). The CDR3 contains 14 residues. CDR3 residues: CASSLGQGIYEQYF. Written as DNA, the CDR3 is TGTGCCAGCAGCTTGGGGCAGGGAATCTACGAGCAGTACTTC.

The chain recombines TRBV11-1 with TRBJ2-1, with D unresolved. Trimming pared 6 bases from V and 0 bases from J, leaving 15 bases between. CDR1 is SGHAT and CDR2 is FQDESV in the germline V gene (reference sequence). The CDR3 totals 16 residues. The DNA for the CDR3 is TGTGCCAGCAGTCTCTCGACGTCCCTCTCCTACAATGAGCAGTTCTTC. Its protein product is CASSLSTSLSYNEQFF.

The genes are TRBV2 and TRBJ1-2, with D hard to call. V shed 5 bases and J shed 5 bases, with 6 bases lying between them. CDR3 size: 11 residues. CDR1 and CDR2 from the germline V gene are SNHLY and FYNNEI. CDR3: CASSQLYGYTF. The CDR3 DNA is TGTGCCAGCAGTCAACTTTATGGCTACACCTTC.